These 2 T cell receptor beta chains were all obtained from the same sample, sequenced in a study of human T cells and chemical hapten exposure. In TCRdb, the RACE reads were re-called with MiXCR into one record per CDR3 protein. Among more than 150,000 distinct CDR3 sequences listed, roughly 30% were seen once. Time point denoted: pre-sensitization, week 0. Treatment given: therapeutic diphenylcyclopropenone sensitization with weekly scalp DPC. This specimen was whole blood, taken in connection with sensitization to the hapten diphenylcyclopropenone (DPC). The receptors come from a woman aged 25 to 39 with alopecia areata. Some clones in this sample may be carry-over from other donors' samples.

The rearrangement joins TRBV7-2 to TRBJ1-3; D is unclear. Germline CDR1 reads SGHTA; CDR2 reads FQGNSA. This CDR3 is 13 amino acids long. Between the trimmed V and J ends, which lost 4 bases and 4 bases, there was a span of 8 bases. CDR3 in DNA: TGTGCCAGCAGCTCCCTCCCCGGAAACACCATATATTTT. Its translation: CASSSLPGNTIYF.

The chain couples TRBV5-1 to TRBJ2-2; perhaps TRBD1 as D (5 bases). Trimming removed 4 bases from V and 0 bases from J, with 13 bases in between. The length of the CDR3 is 16 residues. CDR1 SGHRS and CDR2 YFSETQ come from the germline V gene. The chain's CDR3 is CASSVRQRSNTGELFF. CDR3 bases: TGCGCCAGCAGCGTCCGACAGAGATCGAACACCGGGGAGCTGTTTTTT.